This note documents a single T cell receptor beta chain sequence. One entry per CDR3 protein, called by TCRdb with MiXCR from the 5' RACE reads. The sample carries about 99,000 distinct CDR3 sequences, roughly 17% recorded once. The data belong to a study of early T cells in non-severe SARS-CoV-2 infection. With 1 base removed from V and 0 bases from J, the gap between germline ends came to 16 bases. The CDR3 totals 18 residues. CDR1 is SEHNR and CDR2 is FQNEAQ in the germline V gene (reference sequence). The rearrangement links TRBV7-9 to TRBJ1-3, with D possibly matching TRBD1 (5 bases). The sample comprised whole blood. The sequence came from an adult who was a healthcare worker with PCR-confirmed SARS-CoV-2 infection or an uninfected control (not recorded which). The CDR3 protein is CASSLDLRGSTSGNTIYF. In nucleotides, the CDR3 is TGTGCCAGCAGCTTAGATCTGAGGGGCTCCACCTCTGGAAACACCATATATTTT.